What follows describes a single T cell receptor beta chain. The source of the sample is a study of shared clonotypes between healthy human individuals. The CDR3 sequence is 12 residues long. Germline V gives CDR1 SGHKS, CDR2 YYEKEE (reference sequence). V was pared by 0 bases and J by 5 bases, with 6 bases between. Deep level was the assay's run setting. TCRdb's table, derived via immunoSEQ multiplex PCR, lists solely in-frame clones and lacks some. Of about 530,000 clones in the sample, roughly 95% were seen once. What was sequenced was naive CD4+ T cells sorted from blood. Subset in this sample: CD45RA+ positively selected. This chain uses TRBV5-5 with TRBJ2-7, with D tentatively TRBD1 (6 bases). The sequence derives from a woman in her thirties in good health. CDR3 sequence reads: CASSLAGDEQYF. DNA for the CDR3: TGTGCCAGCAGCTTGGCAGGGGACGAGCAGTACTTC.